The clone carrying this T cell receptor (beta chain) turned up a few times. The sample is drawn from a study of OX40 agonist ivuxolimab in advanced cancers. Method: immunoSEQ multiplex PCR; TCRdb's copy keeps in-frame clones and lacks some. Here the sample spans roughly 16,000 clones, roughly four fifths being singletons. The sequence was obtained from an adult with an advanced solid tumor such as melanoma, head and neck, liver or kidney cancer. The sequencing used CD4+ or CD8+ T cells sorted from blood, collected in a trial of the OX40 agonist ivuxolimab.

In DNA, the CDR3 is TGTGCCAGCAGCCAACAGGACAGGGGAAGCACAGATACGCAGTATTTT. Amino acids: CASSQQDRGSTDTQYF. The rearrangement links TRBV4-2 to TRBJ2-3, with 9 bases matching TRBD1. The CDR3 loop spans 16 amino acids. CDR1 and CDR2 (germline): LGHNA, YNFKEQ. The V and J ends lost 2 bases and 0 bases, in that order; junction bases with no gene match: 3.